This T cell receptor (beta chain) emerged from a study of Tregs in tolerant kidney transplant recipients (dated by TCRdb to between 2019 and 2020). General notes on the study: The study applied TCRbeta sequencing to find donor-specific regulatory T cells before combined kidney and bone marrow transplantation and then followed those same cells after transplant. The study at large found these results: Although technical replication error seemed to be minimal, the question of biological reproducibility was not addressed directly. The study was constrained by small patient numbers, and validation of the findings is required in larger populations and under other immunosuppression protocols. Expanding Tregs with activated donor B cells appeared to identify the most biologically relevant and donor-specific TCRbeta repertoire. In tolerant patients, donor-specific Tregs expanded more than Tregs overall, which suggests antigen-driven rather than nonspecific expansion. Because the PCR primers were changed over time for some patients, nucleotide-level comparison could not be performed across the samples from those patients.

Related donors were used in the transplants with nonmyeloablative bone marrow transplantation, and mixed chimerism was transient in the human trials. Thawed PBMCs were FACS-sorted into unstimulated Tregs (CD4+CD25+CD127-), CD4+ non-Tregs (CD4+CD25-), CD4 cells and CD8 cells. The patients were a few recipients of combined kidney and bone marrow transplants from the ITN036ST trial, and samples were available only from these trial subjects. Healthy control blood was separated into PBMCs by Ficoll density gradient and cryopreserved, and patient PBMCs were collected both before and after transplant. The CDR3 covers 15 residues, taking in both the cysteine and the phenylalanine. Kept here is only the CDR3 DNA, which spans 45 bases and is read in frame from base 1. V is pared back by 4 bases and J by 0 bases, with 13 bases lying between the germline termini. CDR1 SGHTS and CDR2 YDEGEE were looked up in the germline V gene.

Genomic DNA was extracted from sorted cells with the QIAGEN DNeasy Blood and Tissue Kit for TCRbeta CDR3 sequencing. High-throughput TCRbeta CDR3 sequencing, which included PCR amplification with bias correction and internal controls, was done commercially through immunoSEQ. On the authors' methods: A unique productive TCRbeta sequence was defined by the CDR3 nucleotide sequence when primers matched, and otherwise by the CDR3 amino acid sequence together with the Vbeta and Jbeta genes. To correct for sorting error, sequences found in more than one sorted population at a frequency ratio of 2:1 or less were discarded, and the remaining shared sequences were assigned to the population with the higher frequency. A sequence counted as donor-reactive if, in CFSE-low cells, the sequence had a frequency of at least 0.01% and was expanded at least 5-fold compared with unstimulated cells. Repertoire divergence was quantified by Jensen-Shannon divergence using the top 100 TCRbeta sequences ranked by frequency. For samples with multiple sequencing runs, sorting error was corrected separately for each run before the runs were pooled. TCRdb took over this immuneACCESS table, retaining in-frame rearrangements with V and J assigned. Such tables are incomplete; in checked studies, under half of the missing clones stem from an unresolved V gene, and the remainder is unexplained. That table furnishes V, J and clone size, whereas the DNA furnished D and trimming. The sample table shows about 90,000 clones, and approximately 93% are seen once. The ten largest account for 1.6% of the sample.

To note about this clone: The clone's antigen remains unknown. Base qualities were left out, and no much larger clone turns up one base away.

The input for sequencing was CD4+ T cells from blood (PBMCs), taken 12 months after the transplant. The chain joins TRBV5-8 to TRBJ2-5; the D region possibly corresponds to TRBD2 (5 bases align). This sequence was found in a human patient who received a combined kidney and bone marrow transplant. Some T cells present after a transplant may be cells of the graft donor. The DNA is TGTGCCAGCAGCCATCACGGGGAGAACCAAGAGACCCAGTACTTC. It is translated as CASSHHGENQETQYF.